The present T cell receptor (beta chain) was sequenced within a study of cytomegalovirus exposure and HLA in healthy donors. Regarding this clone: Other nucleotide sequences from this sample produce the same CDR3.

Each donor was healthy, and each was a bone marrow donor. Primers for the PCR totalled 60 Vbeta and 13 Jbeta. Under the authors' procedure: The count from a later analysis was tens of millions of unique TCR beta chains, some 9.9 million of them shared. Measured with immunoSEQ multiplex PCR; TCRdb has only the in-frame clones, and not every one. Clonal size and the V and J genes are those of that table, whereas D and trimming came from the DNA. The sample consists of some 140,000 clones, about 80% of them appearing once. Germline CDR1 is SGHNT and CDR2 is YENEEA. The CDR3 has 13 amino acids. The V and J ends lost 5 bases and 2 bases respectively, with 9 bases between them.

This receptor was taken from a man in his forties or fifties in good health and CMV-seropositive. This chain connects TRBV11-3 to TRBJ1-1; D remains unclear. Sequencing used PBMCs. For the CDR3, the DNA is TGTGCCAGCAGCCCCAGAGGAAACACTGAAGCTTTCTTT. Its protein product is CASSPRGNTEAFF.